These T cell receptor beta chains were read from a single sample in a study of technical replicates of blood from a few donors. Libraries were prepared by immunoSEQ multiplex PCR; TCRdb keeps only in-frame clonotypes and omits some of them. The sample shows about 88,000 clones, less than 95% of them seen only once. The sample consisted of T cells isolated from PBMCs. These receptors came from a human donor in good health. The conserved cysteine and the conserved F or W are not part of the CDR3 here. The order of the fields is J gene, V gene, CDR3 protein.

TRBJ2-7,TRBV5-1,ASSLVGSGVGEQY
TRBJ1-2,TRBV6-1,ASSAQEPYGGYT
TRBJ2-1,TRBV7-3,ASSLLSGVNNEQF
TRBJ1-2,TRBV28,ASSRVGGGYT
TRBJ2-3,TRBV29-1,SVPEADTQY
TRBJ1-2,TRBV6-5,ASSTGDSPYGYT
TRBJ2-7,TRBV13,ASSLTAGDSYEQY
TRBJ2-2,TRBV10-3,AISDREGRQLIPGELF
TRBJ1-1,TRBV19,ASSIPDRGLKMNTEAF
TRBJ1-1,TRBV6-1,ASILDRNTEAF
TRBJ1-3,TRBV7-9,ATSEPGGVSGNTIY
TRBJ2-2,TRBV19,ASSILRGTGELF
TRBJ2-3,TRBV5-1,ASSRGLALTDTQY
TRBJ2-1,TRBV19,ASSQNPGSYNEQF
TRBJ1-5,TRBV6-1,ASSEWVRGSNQPQH